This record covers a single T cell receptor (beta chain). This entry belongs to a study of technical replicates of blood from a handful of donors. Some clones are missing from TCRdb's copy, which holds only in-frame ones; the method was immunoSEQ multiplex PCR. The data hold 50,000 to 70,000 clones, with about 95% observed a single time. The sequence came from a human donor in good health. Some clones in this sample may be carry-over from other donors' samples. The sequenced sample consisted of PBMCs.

CDR3 bases: TGTGCCAGCTCCCCCTCGACAGGGGGGAAGGTCAGGAATGGCTACACCTTC. Translating it yields CASSPSTGGKVRNGYTF. This chain connects TRBV18 to TRBJ1-2; 9 bases map to TRBD1. The CDR3 covers 17 residues. The germline gives CDR1 KGHSH, CDR2 LQKENI. Trimming removed 6 bases from V and 6 bases from J; junction bases left unmatched: 17.